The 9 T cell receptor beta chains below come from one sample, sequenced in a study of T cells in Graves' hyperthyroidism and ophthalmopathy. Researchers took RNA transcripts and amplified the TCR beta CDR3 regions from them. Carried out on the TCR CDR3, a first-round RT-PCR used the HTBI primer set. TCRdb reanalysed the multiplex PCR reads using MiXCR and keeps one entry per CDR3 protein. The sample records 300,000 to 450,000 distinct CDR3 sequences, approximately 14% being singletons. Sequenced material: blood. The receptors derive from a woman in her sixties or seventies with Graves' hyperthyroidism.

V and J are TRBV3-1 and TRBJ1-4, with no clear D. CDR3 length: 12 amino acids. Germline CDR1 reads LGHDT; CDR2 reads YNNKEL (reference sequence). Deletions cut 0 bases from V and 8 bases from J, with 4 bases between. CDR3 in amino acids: CASSQDTEKLFF. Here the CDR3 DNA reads TGTGCCAGCAGCCAAGACACCGAAAAACTGTTTTTT.

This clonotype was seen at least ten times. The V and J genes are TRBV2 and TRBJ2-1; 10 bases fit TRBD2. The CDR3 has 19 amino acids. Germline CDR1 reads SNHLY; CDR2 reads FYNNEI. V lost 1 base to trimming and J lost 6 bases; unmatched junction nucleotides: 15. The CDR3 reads CASSEVGWASGRVGNEQFF. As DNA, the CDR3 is TGTGCCAGCAGTGAAGTCGGGTGGGCTAGCGGGAGAGTGGGCAATGAGCAGTTCTTC.

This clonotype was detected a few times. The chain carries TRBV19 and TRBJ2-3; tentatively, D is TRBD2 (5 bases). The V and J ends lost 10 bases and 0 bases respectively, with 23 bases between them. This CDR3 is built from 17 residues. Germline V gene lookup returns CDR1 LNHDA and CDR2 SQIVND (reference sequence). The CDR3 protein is CATDPGEGTPSTDTQYF. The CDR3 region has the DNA TGTGCCACCGACCCGGGTGAGGGAACTCCTAGCACAGATACGCAGTATTTT. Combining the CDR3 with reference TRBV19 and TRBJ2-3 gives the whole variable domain DGGITQSPKYLFRKEGQNVTLSCEQNLNHDAMYWYRQDPGQGLRLIYYSQIVNDFQKGDIAEGYSVSREKKESFPLTVTSAQKNPTAFYLCATDPGEGTPSTDTQYFGPGTRLTVL.

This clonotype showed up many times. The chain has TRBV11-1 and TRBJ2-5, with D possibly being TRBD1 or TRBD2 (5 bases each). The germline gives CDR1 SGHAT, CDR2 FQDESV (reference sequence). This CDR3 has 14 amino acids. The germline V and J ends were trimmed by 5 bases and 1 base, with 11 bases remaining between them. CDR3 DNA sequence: TGTGCCAGCAGCCGGGGCCGGTCCCAAGAGACCCAGTACTTC. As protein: CASSRGRSQETQYF. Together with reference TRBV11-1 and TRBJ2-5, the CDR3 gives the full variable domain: EAEVAQSPRYKITEKSQAVAFWCDPISGHATLYWYRQILGQGPELLVQFQDESVVDDSQLPKDRFSAERLKGVDSTLKIQPAELGDSAMYLCASSRGRSQETQYFGPGTRLLVL.

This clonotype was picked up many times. The DNA for the CDR3 is TGTGCCAGCAGTGACGGCCTTAGCGGGAGAAGAAATGAGCAGTTCTTC. It yields the protein CASSDGLSGRRNEQFF. The rearrangement uses TRBV12-3 or TRBV12-4 and TRBJ2-1; 9 nucleotides line up with TRBD2. This CDR3 is 16 amino acids long. V lost 5 bases, J lost 7 bases, and 12 bases stayed unmatched.

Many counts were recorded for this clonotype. DNA of the CDR3: TGTGCCAGCAGTTTTGGGGTCGGATCTTATGGCTACACCTTC. Translating it yields CASSFGVGSYGYTF. This chain uses TRBV27 with TRBJ1-2, with D unresolved. V gave up 3 bases and J gave up 5 bases, with 13 bases separating them. Germline V gives CDR1 MNHEY, CDR2 SMNVEV (reference sequence). The CDR3 contains 14 residues.

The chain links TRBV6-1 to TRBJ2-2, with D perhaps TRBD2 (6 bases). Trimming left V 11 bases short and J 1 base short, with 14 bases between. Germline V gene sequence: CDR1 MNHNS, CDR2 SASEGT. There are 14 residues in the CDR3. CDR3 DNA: TGTGCCTCCCCACGGGAGCAGAACACCGGGGAGCTGTTTTTT. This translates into CASPREQNTGELFF.

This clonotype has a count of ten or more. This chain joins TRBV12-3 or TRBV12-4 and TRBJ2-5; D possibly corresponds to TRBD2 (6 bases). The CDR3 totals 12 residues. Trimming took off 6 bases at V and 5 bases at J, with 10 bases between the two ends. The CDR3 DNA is TGTGCCAGCAGGGGGACTTTGGAGACCCAGTACTTC. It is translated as CASRGTLETQYF.

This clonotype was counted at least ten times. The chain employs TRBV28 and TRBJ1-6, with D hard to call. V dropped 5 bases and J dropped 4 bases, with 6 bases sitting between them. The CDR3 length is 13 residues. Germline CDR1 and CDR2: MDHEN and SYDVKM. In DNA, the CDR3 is TGTGCCAGCAGTAGGGTTTATAATTCACCCCTCCACTTT. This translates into CASSRVYNSPLHF. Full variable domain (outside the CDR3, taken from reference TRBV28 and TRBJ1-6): DVKVTQSSRYLVKRTGEKVFLECVQDMDHENMFWYRQDPGLGLRLIYFSYDVKMKEKGDIPEGYSVSREKKERFSLILESASTNQTSMYLCASSRVYNSPLHFGNGTRLTVT.